A single sample gave rise to the 25 T cell receptor beta chains below, sequenced in a study of early T cells in non-severe SARS-CoV-2 infection. MiXCR, run by TCRdb on the 5' RACE reads, gives a single entry per CDR3 protein. This sample has about 76,000 distinct CDR3 sequences, with 11% found just once. The sample taken for sequencing was whole blood. These receptors all stem from an adult who was a healthcare worker with PCR-confirmed SARS-CoV-2 infection or an uninfected control (not recorded which).

In this sample, this clonotype turned up a few times. The rearrangement joins TRBV13 to TRBJ2-7; TRBD1 matches 8 bases. The V gene end was trimmed by 6 bases and the J gene end by 2 bases; junction bases not matched to a gene: 6. The CDR3 has 14 amino acids. Germline V gene lookup returns CDR1 PRHDT and CDR2 FYEKMQ (reference sequence). CDR3 sequence: CASRPRQGPYEQYF. CDR3 coding DNA: TGTGCCAGCAGACCTCGACAGGGGCCCTACGAGCAGTACTTC.

The chain is built from TRBV6-5 and TRBJ2-3; 10 nucleotides agree with TRBD2. The CDR3 runs to 16 residues. Trimming cost V 5 bases and J 0 bases; bases outside gene matches: 5. Looked up from germline, CDR1 is MNHEY and CDR2 is SVGAGI. Here the CDR3 reads CASSGAGGRSTDTQYF. In nucleotides, the CDR3 is TGTGCCAGCAGTGGAGCGGGGGGGCGAAGCACAGATACGCAGTATTTT.

The rearrangement links TRBV10-1 to TRBJ2-2; D uncertain. The CDR3 is made up of 15 amino acids. With 0 bases removed from V and 1 base from J, the gap between germline ends came to 6 bases. Germline-derived CDR1 and CDR2 are WNHNN and SYGVQD (reference sequence). CDR3 in DNA: TGCGCCAGCAGTGAGTCCCTTAGGAACACCGGGGAGCTGTTTTTT. Translation gives CASSESLRNTGELFF.

The genes are TRBV18 and TRBJ2-5; D unclear. V was cut by 3 bases and J by 4 bases, with 9 bases left in between. Germline V gives CDR1 KGHSH, CDR2 LQKENI. The length of the CDR3 is 13 residues. The CDR3 loop is CASSPHDGETQYF. The CDR3, as DNA: TGTGCCAGCTCACCGCACGACGGAGAGACCCAGTACTTC. Drawing the rest from reference TRBV18 and TRBJ2-5, the complete variable domain is NAGVMQNPRHLVRRRGQEARLRCSPMKGHSHVYWYRQLPEEGLKFMVYLQKENIIDESGMPKERFSAEFPKEGPSILRIQQVVRGDSAAYFCASSPHDGETQYFGPGTRLLVL.

This chain connects TRBV12-3 or TRBV12-4 to TRBJ1-4; 8 bases agree with TRBD1. The CDR3 spans 13 residues. The V gene end was trimmed by 3 bases and the J gene end by 10 bases; junction bases not matched to a gene: 4. The CDR3 sequence is CASSFRGRGKLFF. The CDR3 DNA is TGTGCCAGCAGTTTCAGGGGGCGCGGAAAACTGTTTTTT.

The chain is built from TRBV9 and TRBJ2-5; weak D call: TRBD1 (6 bases). CDR1 SGDLS and CDR2 YYNGEE come from the germline V gene. Trimming cost V 0 bases and J 0 bases, with 12 bases left between them. The CDR3 totals 16 residues. The CDR3 loop is CASSVGTALDQETQYF. CDR3 DNA sequence: TGTGCCAGCAGCGTAGGGACAGCCCTGGACCAAGAGACCCAGTACTTC.

This clonotype was recorded a few times. This chain links TRBV10-3 with TRBJ2-1; TRBD2 agrees at 9 bases. The CDR3 is 18 residues long. Germline CDR1 is ENHRY and CDR2 is SYGVKD. Trimming at V came to 3 bases and at J to 0 bases, leaving 9 bases not matched to a gene. The CDR3 nucleotides are TGTGCCATCAGTGACGTGTGGCGGGGGGGCCGCTCCTACAATGAGCAGTTCTTC. This translates into CAISDVWRGGRSYNEQFF.

This clonotype was counted a few times. V and J are TRBV9 and TRBJ2-7; TRBD1 is a possible D gene (6 bases). V was cut by 4 bases and J by 4 bases, with 15 bases left in between. CDR1 and CDR2 from the germline V gene are SGDLS and YYNGEE. The CDR3 has 14 residues. This chain's CDR3 is CASSIQGQGYEQYF. The CDR3 DNA is TGTGCCAGCAGCATCCAGGGACAAGGATACGAGCAGTACTTC.

This clonotype occurred many times. The chain has TRBV11-2 and TRBJ2-7; D not certain. The V end was cut by 6 bases, the J end by 0 bases, with 12 bases between. Germline lookup yields CDR1 SGHAT and CDR2 FQNNGV. This CDR3 region has 14 residues. The CDR3 DNA reads TGTGCCAGCAGTCCCGGCCCCGTCTCCTACGAGCAGTACTTC. Translation gives CASSPGPVSYEQYF.

The J gene is TRBJ2-7, the V gene TRBV11-2; tentatively, D is TRBD1 or TRBD2 (7 bases each). The CDR3 extends over 15 amino acids. Trimming took off 2 bases at V and 6 bases at J, with 17 bases between the two ends. Germline lookup yields CDR1 SGHAT and CDR2 FQNNGV. CDR3 loop: CASSLTRQGGSEQYF. The CDR3 DNA reads TGTGCCAGCAGCTTAACCCGCCAGGGGGGGTCCGAGCAGTACTTC.

The chain has TRBV7-8 and TRBJ2-3, with D maybe TRBD2 (6 bases). V lost 6 bases to trimming and J lost 0 bases, with 16 bases between them. CDR3 length: 16 amino acids. Germline CDR1 SGHVS, CDR2 FQNEAQ. CDR3 sequence reads: CASRLSGALSTDTQYF. The DNA for the CDR3 is TGTGCCAGCAGACTTAGCGGCGCCCTTAGCACAGATACGCAGTATTTT.

This clonotype was recorded at least ten times. The chain employs TRBV6-5 and TRBJ2-3, with D perhaps TRBD1 (5 bases). The V end lost 2 bases, the J end lost 3 bases, and 12 bases lay between the germline ends. CDR3 length equals 15 residues. Germline loops: CDR1 MNHEY, CDR2 SVGAGI. The CDR3 here is CASSYSIDRTDTQYF. The DNA of the CDR3 is TGTGCCAGCAGTTACAGTATCGACAGAACAGATACGCAGTATTTT.

This clonotype was observed at least ten times. Written as DNA, the CDR3 is TGCGCCAGCAGCGAGGGACAGTCTACCTACGAGCAGTACTTC. This gives the protein CASSEGQSTYEQYF. V usage is TRBV5-1 and J usage is TRBJ2-7; 7 nucleotides line up with TRBD1. CDR1 is SGHRS, CDR2 YFSETQ, per germline. With 4 bases clipped from V and 2 bases from J, the junction kept 6 bases outside the gene matches. The CDR3 runs to 14 residues.

This clonotype was counted a few times. The V call is TRBV5-1, the J call TRBJ1-1; D gene ambiguous. Deletions cut 2 bases from V and 1 base from J, with 9 bases between. This CDR3 has 14 residues. CDR1 is SGHRS, CDR2 YFSETQ, per germline. The CDR3 loop is CASSFRSENTEAFF. The CDR3, as DNA: TGCGCCAGCAGCTTCCGATCCGAGAACACTGAAGCTTTCTTT.

The gene calls are TRBV29-1 and TRBJ2-5; D call uncertain. CDR1 is SQVTM, CDR2 ANQGSEA, per germline. CDR3 length: 11 residues. With 3 bases removed from V and 2 bases from J, the gap between germline ends came to 4 bases. The CDR3 protein is CSVELQETQYF. CDR3 DNA sequence: TGCAGCGTTGAGCTTCAAGAGACCCAGTACTTC.

This clonotype was seen repeatedly, ten times or more. The chain has TRBV20-1 and TRBJ2-3; 10 bases fit TRBD2. In germline, CDR1 is DFQATT, CDR2 SNEGSKA (reference sequence). The CDR3 has 17 residues. V was clipped by 0 bases and J by 2 bases; unmatched bases: 8. CDR3 sequence: CSARDRISGGATDTQYF. The CDR3 DNA reads as TGCAGTGCTAGAGATAGGATAAGCGGGGGGGCCACAGATACGCAGTATTTT.

This clonotype was seen more than once but under ten times. The V gene is TRBV7-9, the J gene TRBJ1-4; D is undetermined. This CDR3 region has 15 residues. Per the germline V gene, CDR1 is SEHNR and CDR2 is FQNEAQ (reference sequence). V dropped 4 bases and J dropped 0 bases, with 9 bases sitting between them. In DNA, the CDR3 is TGTGCCAGCAGCTCGGACCGTACAACTAATGAAAAACTGTTTTTT. Its translation is CASSSDRTTNEKLFF.

This clonotype has a single count. The chain carries TRBV29-1 and TRBJ2-3; 7 bases are shared with TRBD1. The CDR3 has 12 amino acids. Per germline, CDR1 SQVTM and CDR2 ANQGSEA. V was pared by 8 bases and J by 4 bases, with 6 bases of the junction left unmatched. Here the CDR3 reads CSNLRGPDTQYF. The CDR3 DNA reads TGCAGCAACCTAAGGGGGCCAGATACGCAGTATTTT.

There are many counts of this clonotype. The gene calls are TRBV6-1 and TRBJ1-6; D is perhaps TRBD1 (6 bases). The CDR3 has 15 amino acids. The V end was cut by 3 bases, the J end by 8 bases, with 14 bases between. CDR1 is MNHNS and CDR2 is SASEGT in the germline V gene. The CDR3 spells CASSDYRDAYSPLHF. CDR3 in DNA: TGTGCCAGCAGTGATTACAGGGATGCATATTCACCCCTCCACTTT.

This clonotype was found a few times. The chain employs TRBV27 and TRBJ1-6; unclear D gene. With 5 bases removed from V and 0 bases from J, the gap between germline ends came to 20 bases. The germline V gene encodes CDR1 MNHEY and CDR2 SMNVEV (reference sequence). The CDR3 has 19 residues. CDR3 DNA sequence: TGTGCCAGCAGTCCCACAAGCGGTTCTAGGAGCTCCTATAATTCACCCCTCCACTTT. Its translation: CASSPTSGSRSSYNSPLHF.

This clonotype was observed at least ten times. The chain couples TRBV7-6 to TRBJ2-7; D possibly matches TRBD1 or TRBD2 (6 bases each). V lost 9 bases and J lost 2, with 8 bases in between. The CDR3 extends over 11 amino acids. Per germline, CDR1 SGHVS and CDR2 FNYEAQ. The CDR3 sequence is CASGGPYEQYF. The CDR3 nucleotides are TGTGCCAGTGGGGGGCCCTACGAGCAGTACTTC.

The chain uses TRBV28 and TRBJ2-7, with D maybe TRBD2 (6 bases). Germline-derived CDR1 and CDR2 are MDHEN and SYDVKM. V was cut by 4 bases and J by 3 bases, with 13 bases left in between. The CDR3 has 14 amino acids. For the CDR3, the DNA is TGTGCCAGCAGTTCCCCCGGGGGTTTCTACGAGCAGTACTTC. This gives the protein CASSSPGGFYEQYF.

This clonotype has a handful of counts. The V call is TRBV6-1, the J call TRBJ1-6, with D unresolved. The CDR3 is 16 residues long. Trimming stripped 9 bases from V and 0 bases from J, with 15 bases between. Germline V lookup: CDR1 MNHNS, CDR2 SASEGT. The CDR3 spells CASGFGSSSYNSPLHF. The CDR3, as DNA: TGTGCCAGTGGATTCGGGTCGAGCTCCTATAATTCACCCCTCCACTTT.

The chain combines TRBV9 with TRBJ1-4; D is ambiguous. Germline V gene sequence: CDR1 SGDLS, CDR2 YYNGEE. The CDR3 spans 15 residues. Trimming removed 0 bases at V and 4 bases at J, with 10 bases between. CDR3 DNA: TGTGCCAGCAGCGTAGGACGGTTCTTTAATGAAAAACTGTTTTTT. It specifies CASSVGRFFNEKLFF.

This clonotype was counted at least ten times. The genes are TRBV20-1 and TRBJ2-6; D ambiguous. The V gene's germline CDR1 is DFQATT and CDR2 SNEGSKA (reference sequence). Trimming took off 0 bases at V and 0 bases at J, with 6 bases between the two ends. This CDR3 has 15 residues. DNA of the CDR3: TGCAGTGCTAGAGAGCCGAGCTCTGGGGCCAACGTCCTGACTTTC. Protein: CSAREPSSGANVLTF.